This T cell receptor beta chain was sequenced during a study of CD8 T cells in ankylosing spondylitis. Study-wide findings and caveats: Blood from ankylosing spondylitis patients appeared to carry a characteristic roughly 8-variant TCR beta motif.

TCRdb independently ran MiXCR on the 5' RACE reads; one entry per CDR3 protein. The table includes about 800,000 distinct CDR3 sequences, 12% detected once. In this sample, this clonotype turned up a few times. Its antigen remains unknown. This CDR3 has 16 amino acids. Germline V gene sequence: CDR1 SGHTA, CDR2 FQGTGA. V lost 5 bases, J lost 1 base, and 16 bases lay in between. The source of this sequence is a male donor with ankylosing spondylitis. V is TRBV7-3 and J is TRBJ2-3; possible D gene TRBD2, 5 bases. What was sequenced was blood, either unsorted or a sorted T cell fraction (not recorded which). CDR3: CASSATPLAGTDTQYF. CDR3 bases: TGTGCCAGCAGCGCCACCCCCCTAGCCGGCACAGATACGCAGTATTTT.